The 16 T cell receptor beta chains below were found in one sample sequenced in a study of T cells in Graves' hyperthyroidism and ophthalmopathy. Amplification targeted TCR beta CDR3 regions from RNA transcripts. A first-round RT-PCR of the TCR CDR3 used the HTBI primer set. TCRdb re-derived calls from the multiplex PCR reads in MiXCR, one entry per CDR3 protein. The sample gives 350,000 to 450,000 distinct CDR3 sequences, roughly 13% of which show up once; roughly 11% is in the top ten. Input material: blood. All receptors come from a woman aged 55-69 years with Graves' hyperthyroidism.

In its sample, this clonotype was seen a few times. The V call is TRBV9, the J call TRBJ2-1; unclear D gene. CDR3 length: 17 residues. The V end was cut by 0 bases, the J end by 1 base, with 14 bases between. The germline CDR1 and CDR2 sequences are SGDLS and YYNGEE. The CDR3, as DNA: TGTGCCAGCAGCGTAGCCCCCTGGCAGGTGTCCTACAATGAGCAGTTCTTC. As protein: CASSVAPWQVSYNEQFF.

This clonotype was recorded at least ten times. The V and J genes are TRBV30 and TRBJ2-2; 7 bases map to TRBD1. The length of the CDR3 is 13 residues. The J segment lost 6 bases and the V segment lost 2 bases, leaving 3 bases of the junction unmatched. The V gene's germline CDR1 is GTSNPN and CDR2 SVGIG (reference sequence). The CDR3: CAWSLQGAGELFF. CDR3 DNA: TGTGCCTGGAGTCTCCAGGGGGCCGGGGAGCTGTTTTTT. The entire variable domain, with the rest obtained from reference TRBV30 and TRBJ2-2, is as follows: SQTIHQWPATLVQPVGSPLSLECTVEGTSNPNLYWYRQAAGRGLQLLFYSVGIGQISSEVPQNLSASRPQDRQFILSSKKLLLSDSGFYLCAWSLQGAGELFFGEGSRLTVL.

This clonotype was detected only a few times. The genes are TRBV7-9 and TRBJ1-4, with a weak D call TRBD1 (6 bases). V lost 0 bases to trimming and J lost 8 bases, with 13 bases between them. Germline V gives CDR1 SEHNR, CDR2 FQNEAQ (reference sequence). The CDR3 extends over 15 amino acids. CDR3 sequence (DNA): TGTGCCAGCAGCTTAGCACAGGGTTCTTACGAAAAACTGTTTTTT. Its translation is CASSLAQGSYEKLFF.

The chain carries TRBV7-9 and TRBJ1-3; D might be TRBD1 (6 bases). This CDR3 is 12 amino acids long. Trimming left V 9 bases short and J 7 bases short, with 13 bases between. Germline assignment: CDR1 SEHNR and CDR2 FQNEAQ (reference sequence). DNA of the CDR3: TGTGCCAGACAGGGAGAGGGGAACACCATATATTTT. It yields the protein CARQGEGNTIYF.

The V gene is TRBV12-3 or TRBV12-4, the J gene TRBJ2-3; 8 bases agree with TRBD2. V trimming: 8 bases; J trimming: 4 bases; junction bases outside the gene matches: 11. This CDR3 is built from 15 residues. The DNA for the CDR3 is TGTGCCAGCGGCCCGAGCGGGAGAGGGGCAGATACGCAGTATTTT. This gives the protein CASGPSGRGADTQYF.

This clonotype was picked up many times. This chain uses TRBV11-2 with TRBJ2-7, with TRBD2 matching over 10 bases. The CDR3 runs to 14 residues. From germline, CDR1 is SGHAT and CDR2 FQNNGV. V lost 4 bases to trimming and J lost 6 bases; unmatched junction nucleotides: 6. For the CDR3, the DNA is TGTGCCAGCAGCTCACTAGCGGGAACCTCCGAGCAGTACTTC. Protein sequence: CASSSLAGTSEQYF.

J is TRBJ2-1 and V is TRBV13; 9 bases are a match to TRBD2. Trimming cost V 4 bases and J 7 bases; bases outside gene matches: 14. This CDR3 comprises 17 residues. The germline gives CDR1 PRHDT, CDR2 FYEKMQ (reference sequence). DNA of the CDR3: TGTGCCAGCAGCTCAACCCGGGGTAGCGGGAGAAGAAATGAGCAGTTCTTC. Protein product: CASSSTRGSGRRNEQFF.

This clonotype was seen repeatedly, ten times or more. V and J are TRBV7-2 and TRBJ2-1, with TRBD2 as a possible D gene (5 bases). Deletions cut 1 base from V and 0 bases from J, with 13 bases between. The CDR3 loop spans 17 amino acids. Germline CDR1 SGHTA, CDR2 FQGNSA. This CDR3 is CASSLGSGLSSYNEQFF. In DNA form, the CDR3 reads TGTGCCAGCAGCTTAGGGAGCGGCCTCAGCTCCTACAATGAGCAGTTCTTC.

In this sample, this clonotype turned up a few times. The chain recombines TRBV19 with TRBJ2-1; 7 bases are a match to TRBD2. CDR3 length: 17 amino acids. The J segment lost 3 bases and the V segment lost 3 bases, leaving 11 bases of the junction unmatched. Germline CDR1 reads LNHDA; CDR2 reads SQIVND (reference sequence). DNA of the CDR3: TGTGCCAGTAGTATGTCTAGCGGCGACCAATACTACAATGAGCAGTTCTTC. Translating gives CASSMSSGDQYYNEQFF.

This rearrangement joins TRBV5-1 to TRBJ2-5; 7 bases match TRBD2. Trimming cost V 3 bases and J 5 bases; bases outside gene matches: 4. The CDR3 runs 13 residues. Germline V gene data show CDR1 as SGHRS and CDR2 as YFSETQ. The CDR3 DNA reads as TGCGCCAGCAGCTCTCGGGAGGCGGAGACCCAGTACTTC. The encoded protein is CASSSREAETQYF.

The sample holds a few counts of this clonotype. The chain carries TRBV5-1 and TRBJ2-2; 7 bases are a match to TRBD1. Losses at the gene ends were 3 bases for V and 8 bases for J; bases not matched to a gene: 28. The CDR3 spans 21 residues. The germline gives CDR1 SGHRS, CDR2 YFSETQ. For the CDR3, the DNA is TGCGCCAGCAGCTCCAGACGCCAACTCCGACAGGGAAGGATTAAAGAGGGGGAGCTGTTTTTT. This encodes CASSSRRQLRQGRIKEGELFF.

This clonotype occurred a few times. The rearrangement uses TRBV5-1 and TRBJ1-1; 7 bases line up with TRBD1. The CDR3 contains 15 residues. The V gene's germline CDR1 is SGHRS and CDR2 YFSETQ. J gave up 2 bases and V 2 bases, and 6 bases lay outside the gene matches. For the CDR3, the DNA is TGCGCCAGCAGCTTAGTCCCAGGGGGAAACACTGAAGCTTTCTTT. It translates to CASSLVPGGNTEAFF. The entire variable domain, with the rest obtained from reference TRBV5-1 and TRBJ1-1, is as follows: KAGVTQTPRYLIKTRGQQVTLSCSPISGHRSVSWYQQTPGQGLQFLFEYFSETQRNKGNFPGRFSGRQFSNSRSEMNVSTLELGDSALYLCASSLVPGGNTEAFFGQGTRLTVV.

This clonotype came up many times. V gene TRBV19 combines with J gene TRBJ2-1; tentative D call: TRBD1 (5 bases). In germline, CDR1 is LNHDA, CDR2 SQIVND (reference sequence). This CDR3 spans 14 amino acids. Between the trimmed V and J ends, which lost 0 bases and 14 bases, there was a span of 17 bases. The CDR3 loop is CASSIDKLRGRKFF. The CDR3 region has the DNA TGTGCCAGTAGTATAGACAAACTTAGGGGAAGAAAGTTCTTC. The whole variable domain, remainder taken from reference TRBV19 and TRBJ2-1, is DGGITQSPKYLFRKEGQNVTLSCEQNLNHDAMYWYRQDPGQGLRLIYYSQIVNDFQKGDIAEGYSVSREKKESFPLTVTSAQKNPTAFYLCASSIDKLRGRKFFGPGTRLTVL.

At least ten counts were recorded for this clonotype. The chain employs TRBV5-5 and TRBJ1-6; D is perhaps TRBD1 (6 bases). The germline V gene has CDR1 SGHKS and CDR2 YYEKEE (reference sequence). The CDR3 runs 14 residues. Trimming took 3 bases from V and 8 from J, leaving 12 bases between them. CDR3 residues: CASSWRGNDSPLHF. The CDR3 region has the DNA TGTGCCAGCAGCTGGAGGGGGAATGATTCACCCCTCCACTTT. Variable domain in full (rest from reference TRBV5-5 and TRBJ1-6): DAGVTQSPTHLIKTRGQQVTLRCSPISGHKSVSWYQQVLGQGPQFIFQYYEKEERGRGNFPDRFSARQFPNYSSELNVNALLLGDSALYLCASSWRGNDSPLHFGNGTRLTVT.

In its sample, this clonotype was seen many times. The rearrangement links TRBV11-2 to TRBJ1-2, with unresolved D. Germline CDR1 is SGHAT and CDR2 is FQNNGV. V lost 3 bases to trimming and J lost 5 bases, with 7 bases between them. This CDR3 region has 12 residues. CDR3 protein: CASSFAHYGYTF. CDR3 coding DNA: TGTGCCAGCAGCTTTGCCCATTATGGCTACACCTTC.

The table lists this clonotype with many counts. This chain connects TRBV5-1 to TRBJ1-2; D is perhaps TRBD1 (6 bases). Trimming left V 5 bases short and J 3 bases short, with 14 bases between. The CDR3 is made up of 14 amino acids. Germline V gives CDR1 SGHRS, CDR2 YFSETQ. This chain's CDR3 is CASRLTGWDYGYTF. The CDR3 DNA follows: TGCGCCAGCAGACTTACAGGGTGGGACTATGGCTACACCTTC.